Below are 14 T cell receptor beta chains sequenced from a single sample in a study of shared clonotypes between healthy human individuals. Measured with immunoSEQ multiplex PCR; TCRdb has only the in-frame clones, and not every one. The sample gives more than 1.2 million clones, roughly 98.5% of which show up once; roughly 0.35% is in the top ten. The sample consisted of naive CD4+ T cells sorted from blood. Subset of the sample: CD45RA+ positively selected. The receptors were gathered from a man under 40 in good health.

CDR3 DNA sequence: TGTGCCAGCACCCGGACTAGTGACACTGAAGCTTTCTTT. Translation gives CASTRTSDTEAFF. The chain links TRBV2 to TRBJ1-1; D is ambiguous. The V gene lost 7 bases and the J gene lost 3 bases, with 12 bases spanning the gap. The CDR3 consists of 13 residues. Germline V CDR1 and CDR2: SNHLY, FYNNEI.

The rearrangement links TRBV18 to TRBJ2-5; a possible D gene is TRBD1 (6 bases). This CDR3 has 15 residues. Looked up from germline, CDR1 is KGHSH and CDR2 is LQKENI. V lost 0 bases and J lost 1, with 9 bases in between. CDR3 protein: CASSPPDRFQETQYF. CDR3 DNA sequence: TGTGCCAGCTCACCACCCGACAGGTTCCAAGAGACCCAGTACTTC.

The CDR3 reads CASSTGAPYNTGELFF. CDR3 sequence (DNA): TGTGCCAGCAGCACGGGCGCTCCTTACAACACCGGGGAGCTGTTTTTT. The V call is TRBV13, the J call TRBJ2-2; D not certain. Germline CDR1 PRHDT, CDR2 FYEKMQ (reference sequence). The CDR3 extends over 16 amino acids. Trimming took off 5 bases at V and 2 bases at J, with 15 bases between the two ends.

The chain carries TRBV5-4 and TRBJ2-3; D is possibly TRBD2 (6 bases). The CDR3 consists of 16 residues. Germline CDR1 is SGHNT and CDR2 is YYREEE (reference sequence). V shed 2 bases and J shed 3 bases, with 16 bases lying between them. This CDR3 is CASSFGKESGTDTQYF. CDR3 nucleotides: TGTGCCAGCAGCTTCGGAAAGGAGAGCGGGACAGATACGCAGTATTTT.

The rearrangement joins TRBV6-5 to TRBJ1-2, with D unclear. Trimming took off 4 bases at V and 8 bases at J, with 14 bases between the two ends. CDR3 length: 13 residues. Per the germline V gene, CDR1 is MNHEY and CDR2 is SVGAGI. The CDR3 protein is CASSSTGHGGYTF. CDR3 DNA: TGTGCCAGCAGTTCCACCGGCCACGGGGGCTACACCTTC.

In this sample, this clone turned up once. The sample carries other DNA sequences with the same CDR3. This sequence joins TRBV5-1 and TRBJ2-7; 14 bases align to TRBD2. Per germline, CDR1 SGHRS and CDR2 YFSETQ. V lost 4 bases and J lost 6; bases outside the gene matches: 3. The length of the CDR3 is 14 residues. The CDR3 coding sequence is TGCGCCAGCAGCACCGGACTAGCGGGAGGCGAGCAGTACTTC. The encoded protein is CASSTGLAGGEQYF. The full variable domain, completed using reference TRBV5-1 and TRBJ2-7, is KAGVTQTPRYLIKTRGQQVTLSCSPISGHRSVSWYQQTPGQGLQFLFEYFSETQRNKGNFPGRFSGRQFSNSRSEMNVSTLELGDSALYLCASSTGLAGGEQYFGPGTRLTVT.

The V call is TRBV5-4, the J call TRBJ2-3, with 8 bases lining up with TRBD2. V was pared by 2 bases and J by 0 bases, with 8 bases of the junction left unmatched. The CDR3 covers 17 residues. CDR1 is SGHNT and CDR2 is YYREEE in the germline V gene (reference sequence). This chain's CDR3 is CASSLPHSGTSTDTQYF. In DNA form, the CDR3 reads TGTGCCAGCAGCTTACCCCATAGCGGGACTAGCACAGATACGCAGTATTTT. Based on the CDR3 plus reference TRBV5-4 and TRBJ2-3, the full variable domain is ETGVTQSPTHLIKTRGQQVTLRCSSQSGHNTVSWYQQALGQGPQFIFQYYREEENGRGNFPPRFSGLQFPNYSSELNVNALELDDSALYLCASSLPHSGTSTDTQYFGPGTRLTVL.

The J gene is TRBJ2-3, the V gene TRBV6-1; D is unresolved. Trimming pared 0 bases from V and 5 bases from J, leaving 6 bases between. This CDR3 comprises 13 residues. Per the germline V gene, CDR1 is MNHNS and CDR2 is SASEGT. CDR3 protein: CASSEAHEDTQYF. The CDR3 bases are TGTGCCAGCAGTGAAGCCCATGAAGATACGCAGTATTTT.

This clone turned up a few times. CDR3 loop: CASTPRLGGSYEQYF. CDR3 bases: TGTGCCAGCACCCCCCGACTAGGCGGGTCCTACGAGCAGTACTTC. The V and J genes are TRBV6-5 and TRBJ2-7; D might be TRBD2 (6 bases). This CDR3 is 15 amino acids long. Deletions cut 7 bases from V and 1 base from J, with 17 bases between. Germline V gene sequence: CDR1 MNHEY, CDR2 SVGAGI.

This clone has only one observation. V usage is TRBV6-1 and J usage is TRBJ1-2; unclear D gene. CDR3 length equals 16 residues. Germline-derived CDR1 and CDR2 are MNHNS and SASEGT. Trimming removed 2 bases at V and 1 base at J, with 14 bases between. The CDR3 nucleotides read TGTGCCAGCAGTGAACGGCGCAGGAGCGTTAACTATGGCTACACCTTC. Its translation: CASSERRRSVNYGYTF.

This chain connects TRBV28 to TRBJ1-2; D unresolved. The V gene lost 6 bases and the J gene lost 3 bases, with 14 bases spanning the gap. The CDR3 contains 14 residues. Looked up from germline, CDR1 is MDHEN and CDR2 is SYDVKM. The CDR3 bases are TGTGCCAGCAGCCCCACCCCCCTGGACTATGGCTACACCTTC. Encoded protein: CASSPTPLDYGYTF.

The CDR3 here is CASSMRGGHEQFF. CDR3 nucleotides: TGTGCCAGTAGTATGAGAGGGGGGCATGAGCAGTTCTTC. This rearrangement joins TRBV19 to TRBJ2-1; D assignment may be TRBD1 or TRBD2 (6 bases each). The CDR3 sequence is 13 residues long. Germline V gene data show CDR1 as LNHDA and CDR2 as SQIVND (reference sequence). Deletions cut 3 bases from V and 8 bases from J, with 11 bases between.

In regard to this clone: The sample carries other DNA sequences with the same CDR3. The chain links TRBV28 to TRBJ2-5; D gene uncertain. The CDR3 covers 12 residues. Per the germline V gene, CDR1 is MDHEN and CDR2 is SYDVKM. Trimming took off 1 base at V and 5 bases at J, with 5 bases between the two ends. The CDR3 DNA reads TGTGCCAGCAGTTTATCGGCGGAGACCCAGTACTTC. Translated: CASSLSAETQYF.

Only one count was recorded for this clone. The chain couples TRBV13 to TRBJ2-3; D not resolved. CDR1 PRHDT and CDR2 FYEKMQ come from the germline V gene (reference sequence). Trimming cost V 5 bases and J 0 bases, with 9 bases left between them. The CDR3 spans 14 residues. The CDR3 sequence is CASSDPTSTDTQYF. DNA of the CDR3: TGTGCCAGCAGCGACCCGACCAGCACAGATACGCAGTATTTT.